This T cell receptor beta chain is drawn from a study of beta chain features in type 1 diabetes. Study details: Cell yields, gender and age were comparable in patients and healthy donors. Notes on the study in general: At VDJ recombination sites, type 1 diabetes patients had fewer insertions and more deleted nucleotides.

The CDR3 is made up of 15 amino acids. The ends were cut back, 0 bases at V and 9 bases at J, with 14 bases in the middle. CDR1 and CDR2 (germline): LGHNA, YSLEER. This clone was seen ten or more times. Antigen specificity is unknown. Every bit of the isolated RNA underwent reverse transcription, so sequencing read expressed TCRB transcripts. Measured with immunoSEQ multiplex PCR; TCRdb has only the in-frame clones, and not every one. The table has roughly 610,000 clones, roughly a sixth seen once; the top ten hold about 0.086%. Sequencing was performed on naive CD4+ T cells from blood. The chain carries TRBV4-3 and TRBJ1-4; D gene unclear. This sequence was found in a man younger than 30 in good health. The CDR3 DNA is TGCGCCAGCAGCCAAGATGGAGGTGGACGACAAAAACTGTTTTTT. This translates into CASSQDGGGRQKLFF.